This T cell receptor beta chain was identified during a study of T cell repertoires in cytomegalovirus infection. In its sample, this clonotype was seen many times. Its antigen is still unknown. TCRdb fed the reads into MiXCR, producing one record per CDR3 protein. Of roughly 500,000 distinct CDR3 sequences in the sample, 33% were seen once. Germline loops: CDR1 SGHTA, CDR2 FQGNSA. The V and J ends lost 2 bases and 3 bases respectively, with 8 bases between them. The CDR3 loop spans 15 amino acids. V usage is TRBV7-2 and J usage is TRBJ2-6; possibly TRBD2 for D (6 bases). The sequence was collected from a human donor in good health (CMV status not recorded). Some clones in this sample may be carry-over from other donors' samples. The sample here was cultured PBMCs, taken from culture after CMV antigen stimulation. The CDR3: CASSLQGGGANVLTF. Written as DNA, the CDR3 is TGTGCCAGCAGCTTACAGGGAGGTGGGGCCAACGTCCTGACTTTC.